This T cell receptor beta chain was recovered during a study of cytomegalovirus exposure and HLA in healthy donors. Study outcomes and limitations: The study flagged approximately 180 TCR beta chains as cytomegalovirus-associated.

The method was immunoSEQ multiplex PCR; TCRdb's version includes in-frame clones alone and lacks a portion of them. The table has approximately 150,000 clones, 86% seen once. In the case of this clone: Antigen specificity is unknown.

The CDR3 length is 13 residues. Germline V gene data show CDR1 as MNHNS and CDR2 as SASEGT. V was clipped by 4 bases and J by 7 bases, with 13 bases between them. The chain is built from TRBV6-1 and TRBJ1-1; tentatively, D is TRBD1 (6 bases). This clonotype was obtained from a man in his late teens or twenties in good health and CMV-seropositive. The sample taken for sequencing was PBMCs. CDR3 bases: TGTGCCAGCAGTGCCCCGGGACACGGTGAAGCTTTCTTT. Protein sequence: CASSAPGHGEAFF.